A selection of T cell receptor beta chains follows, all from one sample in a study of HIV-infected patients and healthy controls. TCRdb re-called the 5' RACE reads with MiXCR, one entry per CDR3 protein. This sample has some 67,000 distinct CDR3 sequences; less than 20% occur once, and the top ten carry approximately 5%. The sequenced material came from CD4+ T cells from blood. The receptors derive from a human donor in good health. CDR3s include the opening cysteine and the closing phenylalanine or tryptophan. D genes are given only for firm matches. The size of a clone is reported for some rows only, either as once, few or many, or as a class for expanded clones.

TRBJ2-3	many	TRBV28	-	CASSFKTDTQYF	TGTGCCAGCAGTTTTAAAACAGATACGCAGTATTTT
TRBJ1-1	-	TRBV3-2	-	CASSQDPQGDRENTEAFF	TGTGCCAGCAGCCAAGACCCCCAAGGGGACAGGGAGAACACTGAAGCTTTCTTT
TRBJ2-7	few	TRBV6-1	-	CASRRIPRDVSYEQYF	TGTGCCAGCAGGAGGATACCCCGGGACGTATCCTACGAGCAGTACTTC
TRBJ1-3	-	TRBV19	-	CASSTIQGLTSPGNTIYF	TGTGCCAGTAGTACGATACAGGGCCTAACCTCCCCTGGAAACACCATATATTTT
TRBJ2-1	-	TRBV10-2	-	CASRRRENNEQFF	TGCGCCAGCAGGCGCAGAGAGAACAATGAGCAGTTCTTC
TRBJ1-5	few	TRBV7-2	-	CASSLGRAGNQPQHF	TGTGCCAGCAGCTTAGGCAGGGCTGGCAATCAGCCCCAGCATTTT
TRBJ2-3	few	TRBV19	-	CASSIPAWGLSRTDTQYF	TGTGCCAGTAGTATACCCGCGTGGGGGCTTTCGCGCACAGATACGCAGTATTTT
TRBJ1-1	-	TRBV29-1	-	CSVVRGTNTEAFF	TGCAGCGTTGTACGGGGGACGAACACTGAAGCTTTCTTT
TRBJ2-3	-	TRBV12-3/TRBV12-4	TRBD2	CASRLAGGKDTQYF	TGTGCCAGCAGACTAGCGGGAGGAAAAGATACGCAGTATTTT
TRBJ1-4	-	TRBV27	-	CASKGDSGDEKLFF	TGTGCCAGCAAGGGCGATTCTGGCGATGAAAAACTGTTTTTT
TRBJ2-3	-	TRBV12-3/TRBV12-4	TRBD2	CASSSGGRETDMQYF	TGTGCCAGCAGTTCGGGCGGGAGGGAGACAGATATGCAGTATTTT
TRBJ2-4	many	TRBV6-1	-	CASSEAGFETKNIQYF	TGTGCCAGCAGTGAAGCAGGGTTCGAAACCAAAAACATTCAGTACTTC
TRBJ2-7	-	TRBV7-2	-	CASSLSTDYEQYF	TGTGCCAGCAGCCTAAGTACAGACTACGAGCAGTACTTC
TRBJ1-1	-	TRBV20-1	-	CSAAWLGTEAFF	TGCAGTGCTGCCTGGCTGGGCACTGAAGCTTTCTTT
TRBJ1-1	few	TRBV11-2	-	CASSLDPLLNTEAFF	TGTGCCAGCAGCTTAGATCCCCTTTTGAACACTGAAGCTTTCTTT
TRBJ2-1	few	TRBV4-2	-	CASVESGSASYNEQFF	TGTGCCAGCGTAGAAAGCGGGTCGGCCTCCTACAATGAGCAGTTCTTC
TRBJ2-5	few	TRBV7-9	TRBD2	CASRLAGIQETQYF	TGTGCCAGCAGACTAGCGGGAATCCAAGAGACCCAGTACTTC
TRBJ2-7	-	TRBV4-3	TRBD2	CASSRTAGVQYEQYF	TGCGCCAGCAGCCGAACCGCGGGGGTTCAATACGAGCAGTACTTC
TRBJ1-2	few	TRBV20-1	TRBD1	CSASGTVDLHF	TGCAGTGCTAGCGGGACAGTAGATCTCCACTTC
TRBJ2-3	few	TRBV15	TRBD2	CATSRGSGGSADTQYF	TGTGCCACCAGCAGAGGTAGCGGGGGGTCGGCAGATACGCAGTATTTT
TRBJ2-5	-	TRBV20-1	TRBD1	CSARRVGQGLITGQETQYF	TGCAGTGCCAGGCGGGTGGGACAGGGGCTCATAACCGGCCAAGAGACCCAGTACTTC
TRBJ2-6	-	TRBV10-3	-	CAIASISGANVLTF	TGTGCCATCGCAAGTATCTCTGGGGCCAACGTCCTGACTTTC
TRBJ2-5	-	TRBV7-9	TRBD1	CASSRPGQGEETQYF	TGTGCCAGCAGCCGTCCGGGACAGGGGGAAGAGACCCAGTACTTC
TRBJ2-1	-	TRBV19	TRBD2	CASSKGGSYNEQFF	TGTGCCAGTAGTAAGGGCGGGAGCTACAATGAGCAGTTCTTC
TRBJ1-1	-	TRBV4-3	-	CASSQDPDPAVAFF	TGCGCCAGCAGCCAGGATCCGGACCCCGCAGTAGCTTTCTTT
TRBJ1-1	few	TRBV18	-	CASSPPQANTEAFF	TGTGCCAGCTCACCACCACAGGCGAACACTGAAGCTTTCTTT
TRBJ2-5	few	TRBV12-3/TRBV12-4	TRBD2	CASSSAGTRETQETQYF	TGTGCCAGCAGCTCGGCAGGGACTAGAGAAACACAAGAGACCCAGTACTTC
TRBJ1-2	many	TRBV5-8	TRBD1	CASSLDRGRVWDYGYTF	TGTGCCAGCAGCTTGGACAGGGGAAGAGTATGGGACTATGGCTACACCTTC
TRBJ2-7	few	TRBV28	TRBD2	CASRQLAGTYEQYF	TGTGCCAGCAGACAACTAGCGGGCACCTACGAGCAGTACTTC
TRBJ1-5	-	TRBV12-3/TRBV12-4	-	CASSLRGTSYSNQPQHF	TGTGCCAGCAGTCTTCGAGGTACCTCCTATAGCAATCAGCCCCAGCATTTT
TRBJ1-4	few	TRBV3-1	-	CASSQGSLHLKLFF	TGTGCCAGCAGCCAAGGAAGTTTGCACTTAAAACTGTTTTTT
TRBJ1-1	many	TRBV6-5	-	CASSYNRGDKAFF	TGTGCCAGCAGTTACAATCGCGGAGACAAGGCTTTCTTT
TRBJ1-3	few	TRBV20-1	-	CSARGVPPGNTIYF	TGCAGTGCTAGAGGGGTCCCGCCTGGAAACACCATATATTTT
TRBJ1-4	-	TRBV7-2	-	CASSLAVRAKNPANEKLFF	TGTGCCAGCAGCTTAGCAGTCCGGGCGAAAAATCCGGCTAATGAAAAACTGTTTTTT
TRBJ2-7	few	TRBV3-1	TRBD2	CASSQEAGGKRGEQYF	TGTGCCAGCAGCCAAGAGGCGGGGGGAAAGAGGGGCGAGCAGTACTTC
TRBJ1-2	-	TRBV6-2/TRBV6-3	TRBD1	CASSYKSTGVDYGYTF	TGTGCCAGCAGTTACAAATCGACAGGGGTGGACTATGGCTACACCTTC
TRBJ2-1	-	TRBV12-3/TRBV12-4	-	CASSFPGRFNEQFF	TGTGCCAGCAGTTTCCCGGGGCGGTTCAATGAGCAGTTCTTC
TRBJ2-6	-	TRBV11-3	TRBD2	CASHSGGPSGANVLTF	TGTGCCAGCCATAGCGGGGGACCTTCTGGGGCCAACGTCCTGACTTTC
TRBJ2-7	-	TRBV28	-	CASSPVSLSYEQYF	TGTGCCAGCAGTCCGGTTAGCCTCTCCTACGAGCAGTACTTC
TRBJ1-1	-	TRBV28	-	CASSLATGRNTEAFF	TGTGCCAGCAGTTTAGCTACAGGGCGGAACACTGAAGCTTTCTTT
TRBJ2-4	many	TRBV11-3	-	CASSTRDGPKRVNIQYF	TGTGCCAGCAGCACTAGGGACGGCCCGAAAAGGGTAAACATTCAGTACTTC
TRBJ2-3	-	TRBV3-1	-	CASSQFEADTQYF	TGTGCCAGCAGCCAGTTTGAGGCAGATACGCAGTATTTT
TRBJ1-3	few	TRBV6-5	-	CASRDNSGNTIYF	TGTGCCAGCAGGGACAACTCTGGAAACACCATATATTTT
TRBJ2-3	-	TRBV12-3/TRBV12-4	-	CASSTFTGFADTQYF	TGTGCCAGCAGTACCTTTACAGGGTTCGCAGATACGCAGTATTTT
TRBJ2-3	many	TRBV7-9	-	CASSPRTADTQYF	TGTGCCAGCAGCCCCCGGACGGCGGATACGCAGTATTTT
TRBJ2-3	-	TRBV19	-	CASSIREWGSTDTQYF	TGTGCCAGTAGTATAAGGGAATGGGGTAGCACAGATACGCAGTATTTT